One sample yielded the 18 T cell receptor beta chains listed below, sequenced in a study of Ad26.COV2.S vaccination and SARS-CoV-2 variants. Sequencing was performed with immunoSEQ multiplex PCR; in TCRdb, only in-frame clones are kept and a portion is missing. The sample lists about 390,000 clones; about 92% were seen once. The treatment here: roughly 18 received Ad26.COV2.S at low or high dose, single or two shots; a few received placebo; per-sample allocation not given. Day 63 following the first vaccine or placebo injection was when the samples were taken. The sample consisted of peripheral blood, taken in a trial of Ad26.COV2.S vaccine versus placebo. The receptors here all came from a person aged 18-60 years who received the Ad26.COV2.S COVID-19 vaccine or a placebo.

This clone was picked up one time. This chain joins TRBV7-9 and TRBJ1-3; tentative D call: TRBD1 (5 bases). CDR1 is SEHNR, CDR2 FQNEAQ, per germline (reference sequence). With 3 bases removed from V and 6 bases from J, the gap between germline ends came to 15 bases. The CDR3 has 15 residues. The CDR3 sequence: CASSFVLGTENTIYF. The CDR3, as DNA: TGTGCCAGCAGCTTCGTCCTGGGGACTGAAAACACCATATATTTT.

This chain links TRBV15 with TRBJ2-7; D is perhaps TRBD1 or TRBD2 (5 bases each). V dropped 0 bases and J dropped 2 bases, with 14 bases sitting between them. Germline V CDR1 and CDR2: LNHNV, YYDKDF (reference sequence). The CDR3 loop spans 16 amino acids. The CDR3 is CATSRDLGGRAYEQYF. The DNA for the CDR3 is TGTGCCACCAGCAGAGATCTTGGGGGTAGGGCCTACGAGCAGTACTTC.

The rearrangement uses TRBV28 and TRBJ2-1; tentatively, D is TRBD1 (6 bases). Germline V gene lookup returns CDR1 MDHEN and CDR2 SYDVKM. CDR3 size: 14 residues. V was clipped by 6 bases and J by 4 bases, with 13 bases between them. CDR3 coding DNA: TGTGCCAGCAGGGACAGTAGGGGGTACAATGAGCAGTTCTTC. Translated: CASRDSRGYNEQFF.

Notes on this clone: Within the sample, other DNA sequences also encode this same CDR3. The gene calls are TRBV7-2 and TRBJ1-3; D unresolved. Germline V lookup: CDR1 SGHTA, CDR2 FQGNSA. V lost 5 bases, J lost 0 bases, and 5 bases lay in between. CDR3 length equals 13 residues. In DNA, the CDR3 is TGTGCCAGCAGCCGGTCCTCTGGAAACACCATATATTTT. Its translation: CASSRSSGNTIYF.

V usage is TRBV6-5 and J usage is TRBJ2-1; 10 nucleotides match TRBD2. Germline CDR1 reads MNHEY; CDR2 reads SVGAGI. Trimming removed 5 bases from V and 8 bases from J; junction bases left unmatched: 9. The CDR3 runs 15 residues. The CDR3 coding sequence is TGTGCCAGCAGTCCCCGTTGGCTAGCGGGGGATGAGCAGTTCTTC. The encoded protein is CASSPRWLAGDEQFF.

The V gene is TRBV9, the J gene TRBJ2-7; TRBD1 matches at 8 bases. Germline loops: CDR1 SGDLS, CDR2 YYNGEE. CDR3 length: 16 amino acids. The junction had 11 bases not matched to a gene; V was cut back by 4 bases and J by 2 bases. The CDR3 region is CASSTGTGTLPYEQYF. The CDR3 DNA reads TGTGCCAGCAGCACTGGGACAGGAACCCTTCCCTACGAGCAGTACTTC.

The sample holds one count of this clone. The rearrangement uses TRBV4-1 and TRBJ2-1, with 7 bases fitting TRBD1. CDR1 is MGHRA and CDR2 is YSYEKL in the germline V gene. Unmatched junction bases numbered 4, after V lost 3 bases and J lost 2 bases. This CDR3 region has 15 residues. In nucleotides, the CDR3 is TGCGCCAGCAGCCAGTACGGGACAGCCTACAATGAGCAGTTCTTC. Protein: CASSQYGTAYNEQFF.

The chain uses TRBV6-5 and TRBJ2-5; D remains unclear. There are 12 residues in the CDR3. Trimming took off 0 bases at V and 5 bases at J, with 4 bases between the two ends. Per the germline V gene, CDR1 is MNHEY and CDR2 is SVGAGI. CDR3 residues: CASSYSRETQYF. CDR3 coding DNA: TGTGCCAGCAGTTACTCACGGGAGACCCAGTACTTC.

The gene calls are TRBV6-9 and TRBJ2-7; D ambiguous. Trimming pared 0 bases from V and 0 bases from J, leaving 9 bases between. The CDR3 length is 15 residues. Germline V gives CDR1 MNHGY, CDR2 SVAAGI. The CDR3 nucleotides read TGTGCCAGCAGTTATTCGTCAGCGAGCTCCTACGAGCAGTACTTC. Its protein product is CASSYSSASSYEQYF.

The rearrangement joins TRBV4-3 to TRBJ2-7; D is unresolved. The CDR3 consists of 14 residues. Germline V gene data show CDR1 as LGHNA and CDR2 as YSLEER. Trimming took off 0 bases at V and 2 bases at J, with 8 bases between the two ends. CDR3 nucleotides: TGCGCCAGCAGCCAAGATGTACGCGCCTACGAGCAGTACTTC. This gives the protein CASSQDVRAYEQYF.

The chain joins TRBV5-1 to TRBJ1-4; 8 bases align to TRBD1. The germline CDR1 and CDR2 sequences are SGHRS and YFSETQ. CDR3 length equals 14 residues. The J segment lost 5 bases and the V segment lost 2 bases, leaving 2 bases of the junction unmatched. CDR3 nucleotides: TGCGCCAGCAGCTTACAGGGGGGCAATGAAAAACTGTTTTTT. Protein: CASSLQGGNEKLFF.

The chain carries TRBV7-2 and TRBJ2-5; 9 bases match TRBD1. V shed 3 bases, J shed 7 bases, and the junction held 6 bases outside the gene matches. The CDR3 is made up of 14 amino acids. Germline V lookup: CDR1 SGHTA, CDR2 FQGNSA. The CDR3 DNA sequence: TGTGCCAGCAGCTTGGGACAGGGTTTCGGGACCCAGTACTTC. Its translation is CASSLGQGFGTQYF.

The chain has TRBV2 and TRBJ2-3; perhaps D is TRBD1 or TRBD2 (5 bases each). The CDR3 runs 15 residues. Germline V gene sequence: CDR1 SNHLY, CDR2 FYNNEI. The V and J ends lost 5 bases and 2 bases respectively, with 14 bases between them. In DNA, the CDR3 is TGTGCCAGCAGTCTCCCGGGGACGTCCACAGATACGCAGTATTTT. Amino acids: CASSLPGTSTDTQYF.

This chain joins TRBV19 and TRBJ2-4; D ambiguous. The germline CDR1 and CDR2 sequences are LNHDA and SQIVND (reference sequence). The CDR3 has 12 amino acids. Trimming took 3 bases from V and 13 from J, leaving 13 bases between them. The CDR3 is CASSIQWGKQYF. In DNA form, the CDR3 reads TGTGCCAGTAGTATTCAGTGGGGAAAGCAGTACTTC.

This chain links TRBV9 with TRBJ2-1, with D maybe TRBD1 (5 bases). Germline values: CDR1 SGDLS, CDR2 YYNGEE. V shed 2 bases and J shed 0 bases, with 9 bases lying between them. This CDR3 has 15 residues. Written as DNA, the CDR3 is TGTGCCAGCAGCGTTGACAGCTCCTCCTACAATGAGCAGTTCTTC. Encoded protein: CASSVDSSSYNEQFF.

This clone is a singleton in its sample. This rearrangement joins TRBV15 to TRBJ2-3; D is tentatively TRBD1 or TRBD2 (5 bases each). This CDR3 is built from 13 residues. The germline V and J ends were trimmed by 3 bases and 4 bases, with 8 bases remaining between them. Germline V gene lookup returns CDR1 LNHNV and CDR2 YYDKDF (reference sequence). CDR3: CATSRGVADTQYF. CDR3 sequence (DNA): TGTGCCACCAGCAGGGGGGTGGCAGATACGCAGTATTTT. Looking up the rest from reference TRBV15 and TRBJ2-3 gives the full variable domain: DAMVIQNPRYQVTQFGKPVTLSCSQTLNHNVMYWYQQKSSQAPKLLFHYYDKDFNNEADTPDNFQSRRPNTSFCFLDIRSPGLGDTAMYLCATSRGVADTQYFGPGTRLTVL.

The chain recombines TRBV7-6 with TRBJ2-6, with D perhaps TRBD1 (5 bases). Germline V CDR1 and CDR2: SGHVS, FNYEAQ. This CDR3 has 18 residues. With 1 base removed from V and 0 bases from J, the gap between germline ends came to 13 bases. CDR3 in amino acids: CASSLGYRSSSGANVLTF. The CDR3 coding sequence is TGTGCCAGCAGCTTAGGATACAGGTCGAGCTCTGGGGCCAACGTCCTGACTTTC.

This clone was found once. CDR3 in DNA: TGTGCCAGCTCACCACCAGGGGGGGCAGGGGAGCAGTACTTC. Its protein is CASSPPGGAGEQYF. The chain couples TRBV18 to TRBJ2-7, with D maybe TRBD2 (7 bases). Germline loops: CDR1 KGHSH, CDR2 LQKENI. The ends were cut back, 0 bases at V and 7 bases at J, with 13 bases in the middle. CDR3 length: 14 amino acids.